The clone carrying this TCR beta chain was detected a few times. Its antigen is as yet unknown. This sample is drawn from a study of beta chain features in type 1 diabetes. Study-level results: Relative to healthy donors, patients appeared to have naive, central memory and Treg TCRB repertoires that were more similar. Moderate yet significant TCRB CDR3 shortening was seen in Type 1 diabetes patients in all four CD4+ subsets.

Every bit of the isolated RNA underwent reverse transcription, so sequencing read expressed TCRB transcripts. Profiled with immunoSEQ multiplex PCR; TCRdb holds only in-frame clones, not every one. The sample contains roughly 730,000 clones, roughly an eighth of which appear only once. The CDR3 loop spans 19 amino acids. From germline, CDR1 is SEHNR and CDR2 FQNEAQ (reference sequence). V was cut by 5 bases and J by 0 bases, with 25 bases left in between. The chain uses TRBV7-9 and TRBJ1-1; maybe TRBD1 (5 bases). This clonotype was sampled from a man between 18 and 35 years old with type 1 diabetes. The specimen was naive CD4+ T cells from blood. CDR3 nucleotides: TGTGCCAGCAGCATTAAAGGTCTCGGGTCAGGGACTCTGAACACTGAAGCTTTCTTT. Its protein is CASSIKGLGSGTLNTEAFF.